A selection of T cell receptor beta chains follows, all from one sample in a study of response to subunit inactivated influenza vaccine. MiXCR, run by TCRdb on the RT-PCR reads, gives a single entry per CDR3 protein. This sample has about 480,000 distinct CDR3 sequences, with over 10% found just once. The sample consisted of PBMCs from blood, taken roughly 45 days after vaccination. Source of these receptors: a middle-aged man who received an inactivated influenza vaccine. Each CDR3 is given with its conserved first and last residue. Fields, in order: CDR3 protein, CDR3 DNA, D gene, clone size, J gene, V gene. The D gene is left open where the match is weak. A clone size is listed for some rows: how often the clone was seen (once, few, many), or a class if it is expanded.

CDR3 protein: CASSFPGWGRSTDTQYF
CDR3 DNA: TGTGCCAGCAGCTTCCCCGGGTGGGGCCGTAGCACAGATACGCAGTATTTT
D gene: -
clone size: few
J gene: TRBJ2-3
V gene: TRBV11-2

CDR3 protein: CASPKGQGYNEQFF
CDR3 DNA: TGTGCCAGCCCAAAAGGGCAGGGCTACAATGAGCAGTTCTTC
D gene: -
clone size: few
J gene: TRBJ2-1
V gene: TRBV2

CDR3 protein: CASRGERYEQYF
CDR3 DNA: TGTGCCAGCAGAGGAGAGCGCTACGAGCAGTACTTC
D gene: -
clone size: few
J gene: TRBJ2-7
V gene: TRBV12-3/TRBV12-4

CDR3 protein: CAIRDREDEKLFF
CDR3 DNA: TGTGCCATCAGGGACAGGGAGGATGAAAAACTGTTTTTT
D gene: TRBD1
clone size: many
J gene: TRBJ1-4
V gene: TRBV10-3

CDR3 protein: CAISERQGPWEQYF
CDR3 DNA: TGTGCCATCAGTGAAAGACAGGGCCCATGGGAGCAGTACTTC
D gene: TRBD1
clone size: few
J gene: TRBJ2-7
V gene: TRBV10-3

CDR3 protein: CSVKGQGNTEAFF
CDR3 DNA: TGCAGCGTTAAGGGTCAGGGGAACACTGAAGCTTTCTTT
D gene: -
clone size: -
J gene: TRBJ1-1
V gene: TRBV29-1

CDR3 protein: CSVVGEGLSFYEQYF
CDR3 DNA: TGCAGCGTTGTGGGGGAGGGATTGTCGTTCTACGAGCAGTACTTC
D gene: TRBD2
clone size: -
J gene: TRBJ2-7
V gene: TRBV29-1

CDR3 protein: CASSLTGAYQYF
CDR3 DNA: TGTGCCAGCAGCTTAACAGGGGCTTATCAGTACTTC
D gene: TRBD1
clone size: many
J gene: TRBJ2-4
V gene: TRBV7-9

CDR3 protein: CSVERQMGGDTQYF
CDR3 DNA: TGCAGCGTTGAACGACAGATGGGTGGGGATACGCAGTATTTT
D gene: -
clone size: few
J gene: TRBJ2-3
V gene: TRBV29-1

CDR3 protein: CASGDRANTEAFF
CDR3 DNA: TGTGCCAGTGGGGACAGGGCGAACACTGAAGCTTTCTTT
D gene: TRBD1
clone size: few
J gene: TRBJ1-1
V gene: TRBV19

CDR3 protein: CASSLYPDYEQYF
CDR3 DNA: TGTGCCAGCAGTTTATATCCGGACTACGAGCAGTACTTC
D gene: -
clone size: many
J gene: TRBJ2-7
V gene: TRBV12-3/TRBV12-4

CDR3 protein: CASSYSDQINQPQHF
CDR3 DNA: TGTGCCAGCAGTTACTCGGACCAGATAAATCAGCCCCAGCATTTT
D gene: -
clone size: -
J gene: TRBJ1-5
V gene: TRBV6-2/TRBV6-3

CDR3 protein: CSAYRDRGYIQYF
CDR3 DNA: TGCAGTGCCTACCGGGACAGGGGCTACATTCAGTACTTC
D gene: TRBD1
clone size: -
J gene: TRBJ2-4
V gene: TRBV20-1

CDR3 protein: CASSLEGTSTGELFF
CDR3 DNA: TGTGCCAGCAGCTTAGAGGGAACCTCCACCGGGGAGCTGTTTTTT
D gene: -
clone size: few
J gene: TRBJ2-2
V gene: TRBV11-3

CDR3 protein: CASQKTGNNANTGELFF
CDR3 DNA: TGCGCCAGCCAGAAAACAGGGAACAACGCGAACACCGGGGAGCTGTTTTTT
D gene: -
clone size: many
J gene: TRBJ2-2
V gene: TRBV5-1

CDR3 protein: CASTLDRGETQYF
CDR3 DNA: TGCGCCAGCACCCTGGACAGGGGCGAGACCCAGTACTTC
D gene: TRBD1
clone size: -
J gene: TRBJ2-5
V gene: TRBV5-1

CDR3 protein: CASSLPAGTTAYNEQFF
CDR3 DNA: TGTGCCAGCAGCCTCCCCGCGGGGACAACAGCCTACAATGAGCAGTTCTTC
D gene: -
clone size: few
J gene: TRBJ2-1
V gene: TRBV7-9

CDR3 protein: CAWSGKSTGLNTEAFF
CDR3 DNA: TGTGCCTGGAGTGGAAAATCGACAGGGCTGAACACTGAAGCTTTCTTT
D gene: TRBD1
clone size: -
J gene: TRBJ1-1
V gene: TRBV30

CDR3 protein: CATSAAGGNEQFF
CDR3 DNA: TGTGCCACCAGTGCGGCAGGGGGCAATGAGCAGTTCTTC
D gene: TRBD1
clone size: many
J gene: TRBJ2-1
V gene: TRBV24-1

CDR3 protein: CASSSQSTDTQYF
CDR3 DNA: TGTGCCAGCAGCTCGCAGAGCACAGATACGCAGTATTTT
D gene: -
clone size: many
J gene: TRBJ2-3
V gene: TRBV7-6

CDR3 protein: CASSLPHYGGSTDTQYF
CDR3 DNA: TGTGCCAGCAGCCTACCCCACTACGGGGGAAGCACAGATACGCAGTATTTT
D gene: -
clone size: few
J gene: TRBJ2-3
V gene: TRBV7-2

CDR3 protein: CASSRDLVGYTGELFF
CDR3 DNA: TGTGCCAGCAGCCGAGACTTAGTGGGGTACACCGGGGAGCTGTTTTTT
D gene: -
clone size: -
J gene: TRBJ2-2
V gene: TRBV3-1